The 23 T cell receptor beta chains reported below all come from one sample, sequenced in a study of blood T cell repertoires in COVID-19. Assay used: immunoSEQ multiplex PCR; TCRdb lists only in-frame clones, some missing. Of over 200,000 clones listed, approximately 91% are singletons. The sample taken for sequencing was peripheral blood. The source of these receptors is a woman aged 25 to 39 with acute or convalescent COVID-19.

The rearrangement uses TRBV4-1 and TRBJ2-7; 10 nucleotides line up with TRBD2. Germline trimming cut 0 bases from V and 3 bases from J; bases unmatched to any gene: 2. The CDR3 consists of 15 residues. Germline CDR1 is MGHRA and CDR2 is YSYEKL. For the CDR3, the DNA is TGCGCCAGCAGCCAAGAAGCTAGCGGGAGCTACGAGCAGTACTTC. This gives the protein CASSQEASGSYEQYF.

This chain uses TRBV6-2 or TRBV6-3 with TRBJ2-4; 10 nucleotides align to TRBD1. This CDR3 is 16 amino acids long. The J segment lost 5 bases and the V segment lost 4 bases, leaving 8 bases of the junction unmatched. Germline loops: CDR1 MNHEY, CDR2 SVGEGT. This CDR3 reads CASSSRQGAFQNIQYF. The CDR3 nucleotides read TGTGCCAGCAGTTCCAGACAGGGGGCATTTCAAAACATTCAGTACTTC.

This clone came up once. The V and J genes are TRBV24-1 and TRBJ2-3; D is undetermined. The ends were cut back, 4 bases at V and 7 bases at J, with 5 bases in the middle. The CDR3 has 11 residues. The germline gives CDR1 KGHDR, CDR2 SFDVKD. Here the CDR3 DNA reads TGTGCCACCAGTGACCCGTATACGCAGTATTTT. This encodes CATSDPYTQYF.

Points on this clone: Other DNA variants within this sample encode the same CDR3. The chain uses TRBV5-1 and TRBJ2-2; D is unclear. Trimming removed 0 bases at V and 4 bases at J, with 7 bases between. Per the germline V gene, CDR1 is SGHRS and CDR2 is YFSETQ. There are 14 residues in the CDR3. The CDR3 DNA sequence: TGCGCCAGCAGCTTGGCAGGTTTCACCGGGGAGCTGTTTTTT. Translating gives CASSLAGFTGELFF.

The chain employs TRBV19 and TRBJ2-5, with D unresolved. The V end lost 3 bases, the J end lost 5 bases, and 13 bases lay between the germline ends. Per germline, CDR1 LNHDA and CDR2 SQIVND (reference sequence). The CDR3 has 14 amino acids. The CDR3 nucleotides are TGTGCCAGTAGTATGGCGGTTTTGCGGGAGACCCAGTACTTC. This sequence encodes CASSMAVLRETQYF. The entire variable domain, with the rest obtained from reference TRBV19 and TRBJ2-5, is as follows: DGGITQSPKYLFRKEGQNVTLSCEQNLNHDAMYWYRQDPGQGLRLIYYSQIVNDFQKGDIAEGYSVSREKKESFPLTVTSAQKNPTAFYLCASSMAVLRETQYFGPGTRLLVL.

Only one count was recorded for this clone. This chain uses TRBV4-3 with TRBJ2-4, with a weak D call TRBD2 (5 bases). The V gene's germline CDR1 is LGHNA and CDR2 YSLEER. The CDR3 runs to 16 residues. Deletions cut 0 bases from V and 5 bases from J, with 14 bases between. The CDR3 nucleotides are TGCGCCAGCAGCCAAGATCTAGCCCAGCCCCAAAACATTCAGTACTTC. Encoded protein: CASSQDLAQPQNIQYF.

The V call is TRBV7-2, the J call TRBJ2-1, with 8 bases that match TRBD2. Germline trimming cut 3 bases from V and 6 bases from J; bases unmatched to any gene: 7. The CDR3 has 15 amino acids. CDR1 and CDR2 from the germline V gene are SGHTA and FQGNSA. CDR3 sequence: CASSLGREVLNEQFF. The CDR3 DNA follows: TGTGCCAGCAGCTTGGGGCGGGAGGTCCTCAATGAGCAGTTCTTC.

The V call is TRBV25-1, the J call TRBJ2-7; 8 bases line up with TRBD1. J was trimmed by 3 bases and V by 1 base; bases with no gene match: 2. Germline V gives CDR1 MGHDK, CDR2 SYGVNS. The CDR3 is 14 amino acids. The CDR3 region has the DNA TGTGCCAGCAGTGAATCCGGGACAGGCTACGAGCAGTACTTC. As protein: CASSESGTGYEQYF.

This chain connects TRBV11-3 to TRBJ1-1; D perhaps matches TRBD1 (5 bases). Looked up from germline, CDR1 is SGHNT and CDR2 is YENEEA. The CDR3 extends over 13 amino acids. V was trimmed by 5 bases and J by 1 base, leaving 8 bases between them. CDR3 in DNA: TGTGCCAGCAGCCGTACAGGGAACACTGAAGCTTTCTTT. Translation: CASSRTGNTEAFF.

CDR3 sequence (DNA): TGTGCCAGCTCTCGGGACAGGGGGTTGGATTCACCCCTCCACTTT. The encoded protein is CASSRDRGLDSPLHF. V usage is TRBV18 and J usage is TRBJ1-6; TRBD1 matches 11 bases. Trimming removed 6 bases from V and 8 bases from J; junction bases left unmatched: 6. Germline CDR1 is KGHSH and CDR2 is LQKENI. This CDR3 region has 15 residues.

This rearrangement joins TRBV12-3 or TRBV12-4 to TRBJ1-5; no clear D gene. V was cut by 5 bases and J by 6 bases, with 11 bases left in between. There are 13 residues in the CDR3. CDR3 loop: CASSPPFSQPQHF. DNA of the CDR3: TGTGCCAGCAGTCCGCCCTTTAGTCAGCCCCAGCATTTT.

A remark on this clone: Different DNA sequences within this sample yield the same CDR3. The V and J genes are TRBV30 and TRBJ2-1; 7 bases map to TRBD2. The germline V gene has CDR1 GTSNPN and CDR2 SVGIG (reference sequence). The V and J ends lost 0 bases and 7 bases, in that order; junction bases with no gene match: 9. The CDR3 contains 15 residues. The CDR3 DNA reads TGTGCCTGGAGTGTACGTGCGGGAGTGGGGAATGAGCAGTTCTTC. As protein: CAWSVRAGVGNEQFF.

Here the CDR3 DNA reads TGTGCCAGCAGAAAGCAAGGCAGGGGGGTTTATGGCTACACCTTC. Residues: CASRKQGRGVYGYTF. The rearrangement joins TRBV27 to TRBJ1-2; 7 nucleotides match TRBD1. Per germline, CDR1 MNHEY and CDR2 SMNVEV (reference sequence). The CDR3 is 15 residues long. The ends lost 6 bases at V and 5 bases at J; junction bases unmatched: 12.

The chain carries TRBV28 and TRBJ2-1; 8 bases match TRBD1. This CDR3 contains 15 residues. Trimming at V came to 6 bases and at J to 4 bases, leaving 8 bases not matched to a gene. In germline, CDR1 is MDHEN, CDR2 SYDVKM. CDR3 region: CASSVGGQVYNEQFF. DNA of the CDR3: TGTGCCAGCAGCGTCGGGGGACAGGTGTACAATGAGCAGTTCTTC.

The rearrangement joins TRBV13 to TRBJ1-2; 7 positions match TRBD1. The germline gives CDR1 PRHDT, CDR2 FYEKMQ (reference sequence). V lost 2 bases, J lost 5 bases, and 5 bases stayed unmatched. The CDR3 spans 14 residues. The CDR3 region is CASSLPDREYGYTF. The CDR3 bases are TGTGCCAGCAGCTTACCCGACAGGGAGTATGGCTACACCTTC.

This clone was observed once. V is TRBV21-1 and J is TRBJ2-2; the table's D call, TRBD1, was not checked against the DNA. TRBV21-1 is marked as a pseudogene. This CDR3 region has 15 residues. For the CDR3, the DNA is TGTGCCAGCAGCAATACAGGGGGAAACACCGGGGAGCTGTTTTTT. This sequence encodes CASSNTGGNTGELFF.

The V call is TRBV11-2, the J call TRBJ2-1; no clear D gene. The CDR3 is made up of 12 amino acids. CDR1 and CDR2 (germline): SGHAT, FQNNGV. V shed 5 bases and J shed 6 bases, with 8 bases lying between them. CDR3 loop: CASSPLSNEQFF. DNA of the CDR3: TGTGCCAGCAGCCCCCTAAGCAATGAGCAGTTCTTC.

The chain couples TRBV18 to TRBJ2-5; D possibly corresponds to TRBD1 (6 bases). Germline V gene lookup returns CDR1 KGHSH and CDR2 LQKENI. V lost 4 bases and J 2 bases, leaving 14 bases between the germline ends. The length of the CDR3 is 15 residues. CDR3 DNA: TGTGCCAGCTCACTAATCGGGACACAACAAGAGACCCAGTACTTC. Protein: CASSLIGTQQETQYF.

The chain has TRBV11-3 and TRBJ1-4; D may be TRBD1 (5 bases). Trimming stripped 3 bases from V and 3 bases from J, with 14 bases between. Germline assignment: CDR1 SGHNT and CDR2 YENEEA. CDR3 length: 16 residues. This chain's CDR3 is CASSFKMGPANEKLFF. Here the CDR3 DNA reads TGTGCCAGCAGCTTTAAGATGGGGCCGGCTAATGAAAAACTGTTTTTT. Complete variable domain (other parts from reference TRBV11-3 and TRBJ1-4): EAGVVQSPRYKIIEKKQPVAFWCNPISGHNTLYWYLQNLGQGPELLIRYENEEAVDDSQLPKDRFSAERLKGVDSTLKIQPAELGDSAVYLCASSFKMGPANEKLFFGSGTQLSVL.

The V gene is TRBV19, the J gene TRBJ1-1, with 7 bases fitting TRBD1. The length of the CDR3 is 15 residues. Germline V gene sequence: CDR1 LNHDA, CDR2 SQIVND (reference sequence). V shed 5 bases and J 0 bases; nucleotides not matched to a gene: 6. CDR3 protein: CASSLRQGLNTEAFF. CDR3 coding DNA: TGTGCCAGTAGTCTAAGACAGGGCCTGAACACTGAAGCTTTCTTT.

This clone was counted a single time. V is TRBV7-9 and J is TRBJ2-7, with D maybe TRBD1 (6 bases). The germline V gene encodes CDR1 SEHNR and CDR2 FQNEAQ (reference sequence). This CDR3 comprises 15 residues. V shed 5 bases and J shed 2 bases, with 16 bases lying between them. The chain's CDR3 is CASSTARDTTYEQYF. CDR3 bases: TGTGCCAGCAGCACAGCCCGGGACACAACCTACGAGCAGTACTTC.

The chain has TRBV9 and TRBJ2-1; the D gene is possibly TRBD1 (7 bases). The CDR3 is 16 amino acids. The germline V gene has CDR1 SGDLS and CDR2 YYNGEE. The V gene lost 0 bases and the J gene lost 3 bases, with 13 bases spanning the gap. The chain's CDR3 is CASSVAPQGGYNEQFF. As DNA, the CDR3 is TGTGCCAGCAGCGTAGCTCCCCAGGGGGGCTACAATGAGCAGTTCTTC.

The rearrangement links TRBV9 to TRBJ2-1, with 8 bases lining up with TRBD2. The trim removed 0 bases at V and 0 bases at J, leaving 5 bases unmatched. Germline loops: CDR1 SGDLS, CDR2 YYNGEE. This CDR3 has 17 amino acids. This CDR3 is CASSVATGLGSYNEQFF. The CDR3 bases are TGTGCCAGCAGCGTAGCTACGGGACTAGGCTCCTACAATGAGCAGTTCTTC.